This TCR beta chain came from a study of blood T cell repertoires in COVID-19. The table came from immunoSEQ multiplex PCR; TCRdb's copy has only in-frame clones and leaves some out. The sample includes 300,000 to 400,000 clones, approximately 91% of them seen just once. This CDR3 spans 17 amino acids. Losses at the gene ends were 0 bases for V and 2 bases for J; bases not matched to a gene: 6. Germline CDR1 SGHRS, CDR2 YFSETQ. Specimen: peripheral blood. The source of this sequence is a woman aged 70-85 years with COVID-19, enrolled during active disease. The rearrangement uses TRBV5-1 and TRBJ2-3, with 10 bases lining up with TRBD2. The CDR3 here is CASSLGVAGGNTDTQYF. The CDR3 nucleotides are TGCGCCAGCAGCTTGGGAGTAGCGGGGGGCAACACAGATACGCAGTATTTT.